This TCR beta chain is from a study of blood T cell repertoires in COVID-19. Here immunoSEQ multiplex PCR was the method, and the copy in TCRdb shows in-frame clones only, minus some. The table includes approximately 59,000 clones, about 81% detected once. The CDR3 length is 13 residues. CDR1 is SGHTS and CDR2 is YDEGEE in the germline V gene. V lost 2 bases, J lost 7 bases, and 2 bases stayed unmatched. This chain links TRBV5-8 with TRBJ1-5; the match to TRBD1 covers 8 bases. The specimen was peripheral blood. The TCR sequence derives from an elderly man with acute or convalescent COVID-19. The CDR3 loop reads CASSFDRGQPQHF. CDR3 nucleotides: TGTGCCAGCAGCTTCGACAGGGGCCAGCCCCAGCATTTT.